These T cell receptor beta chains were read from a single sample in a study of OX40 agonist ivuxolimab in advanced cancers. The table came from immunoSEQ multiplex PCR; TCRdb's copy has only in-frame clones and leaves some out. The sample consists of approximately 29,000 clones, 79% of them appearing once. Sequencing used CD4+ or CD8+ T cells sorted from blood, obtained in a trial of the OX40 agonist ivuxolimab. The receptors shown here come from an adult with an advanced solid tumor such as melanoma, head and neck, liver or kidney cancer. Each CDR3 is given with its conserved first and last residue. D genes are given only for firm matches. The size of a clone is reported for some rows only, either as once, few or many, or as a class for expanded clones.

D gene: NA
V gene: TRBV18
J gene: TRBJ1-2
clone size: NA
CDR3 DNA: TGTGCCAGCTCACCGACTGTCCCGGGACCGGGTCCCTATGGCTACACCTTC
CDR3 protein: CASSPTVPGPGPYGYTF

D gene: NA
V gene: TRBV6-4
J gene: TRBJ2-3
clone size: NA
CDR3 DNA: TGTGCCAGCAGTAGAGAGAGCACAGATACGCAGTATTTT
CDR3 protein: CASSRESTDTQYF

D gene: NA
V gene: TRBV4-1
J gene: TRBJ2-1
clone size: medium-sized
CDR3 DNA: TGCGCCAGCAGCCAAGATCCCTACAATGAGCAGTTCTTC
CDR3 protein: CASSQDPYNEQFF

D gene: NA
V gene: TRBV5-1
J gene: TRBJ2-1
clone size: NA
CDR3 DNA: TGCGCCAGCAGCATAGGACAGGGCGGGGGGCAGTTCTTC
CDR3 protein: CASSIGQGGGQFF

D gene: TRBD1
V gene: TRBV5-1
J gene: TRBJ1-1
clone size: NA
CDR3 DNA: TGCGCCAGCAGCACACTGGGACAGGGGAACACTGAAGCTTTCTTT
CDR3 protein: CASSTLGQGNTEAFF

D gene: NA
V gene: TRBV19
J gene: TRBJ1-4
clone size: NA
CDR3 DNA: TGTGCCACCAAGGGGCTGGAAGATGAAAAACTGTTTTTT
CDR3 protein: CATKGLEDEKLFF

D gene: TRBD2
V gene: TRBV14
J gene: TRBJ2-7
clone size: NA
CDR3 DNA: TGTGCCAGCAGCCAACCGACTAGCGGGACCTACGAGCAGTACTTC
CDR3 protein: CASSQPTSGTYEQYF

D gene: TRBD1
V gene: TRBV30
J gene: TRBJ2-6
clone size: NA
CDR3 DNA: TGTGCTGGAGTCGGGACAGCCTACAGTGGGGCCAACGTCCTGACTTTC
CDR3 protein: CAGVGTAYSGANVLTF

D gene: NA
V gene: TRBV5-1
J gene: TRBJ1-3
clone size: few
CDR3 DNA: TGCGCCAGCAGCAACCTCGACGGAGCCTCTGGAAACACCATATATTTT
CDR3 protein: CASSNLDGASGNTIYF

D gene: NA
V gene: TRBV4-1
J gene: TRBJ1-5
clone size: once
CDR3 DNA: TGCGCCAGCAGCCAGGGGGTCTGGCCCCAGCATTTT
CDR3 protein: CASSQGVWPQHF

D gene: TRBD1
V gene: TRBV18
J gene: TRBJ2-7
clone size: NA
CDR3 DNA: TGTGCCAGCTCCCTCGGACAGGGGGCGTTGGGGGAGCAGTACTTC
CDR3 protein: CASSLGQGALGEQYF

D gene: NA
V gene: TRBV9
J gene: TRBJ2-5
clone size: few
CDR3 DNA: TGTGCCAGCAGCGTAGAAGGGGTGGAGACCCAGTACTTC
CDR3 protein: CASSVEGVETQYF

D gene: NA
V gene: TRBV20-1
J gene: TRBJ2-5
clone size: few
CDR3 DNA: TGCAGTGCCTGGAACAAAGAGACCCAGTACTTC
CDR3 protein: CSAWNKETQYF